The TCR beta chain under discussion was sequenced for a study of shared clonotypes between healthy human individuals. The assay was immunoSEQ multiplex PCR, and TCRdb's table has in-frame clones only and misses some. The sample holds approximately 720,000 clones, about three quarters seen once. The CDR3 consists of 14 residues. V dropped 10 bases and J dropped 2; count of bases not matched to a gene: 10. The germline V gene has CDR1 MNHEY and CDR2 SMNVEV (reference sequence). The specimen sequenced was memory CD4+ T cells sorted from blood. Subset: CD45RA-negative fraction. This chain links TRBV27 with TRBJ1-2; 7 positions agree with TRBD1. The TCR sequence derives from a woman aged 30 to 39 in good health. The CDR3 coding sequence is TGTGCCATCTCTGCAGGGGGGGCAAACTATGGCTACACCTTC. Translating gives CAISAGGANYGYTF.